The rows below give T cell receptor beta chains drawn from one sample of a study of blood T cell repertoires in COVID-19. Generated by immunoSEQ multiplex PCR, the TCRdb table keeps only in-frame clones and is missing some. The profile shows about 240,000 clones, roughly four fifths of them singletons. Material: peripheral blood. These TCRs come from a woman of 80 years or more with acute or convalescent COVID-19. CDR3s include the opening cysteine and the closing phenylalanine or tryptophan. D genes are given only for firm matches. Size is omitted from some rows. Given values are once, few, many or a class for expanded clones.

clone_size	v_call	j_call	d_call	cdr3_aa	cdr3_nt
.	TRBV12-5	TRBJ1-2	.	CASAAGFNYGYTF	TGTGCTAGTGCGGCGGGATTCAACTATGGCTACACCTTC
.	TRBV11-3	TRBJ1-5	.	CASSFWTVSHQPQHF	TGTGCCAGCAGCTTCTGGACAGTTTCTCATCAGCCCCAGCATTTT
.	TRBV5-1	TRBJ2-7	TRBD1	CASSLVAGGEYEQYF	TGCGCCAGCAGCTTGGTAGCAGGGGGAGAGTACGAGCAGTACTTC
.	TRBV3-1/TRBV3-2	TRBJ2-3	TRBD1	CASSQRDRASTDTQYF	TGTGCCAGCAGCCAGAGAGACAGGGCTAGCACAGATACGCAGTATTTT
.	TRBV6-6	TRBJ2-7	.	CASTPLGTPSYEQYF	TGTGCCAGCACCCCCTTGGGGACACCCTCCTACGAGCAGTACTTC
.	TRBV9	TRBJ1-3	.	CASSGGGGSSGNTIYF	TGTGCCAGCAGCGGTGGGGGCGGCTCCTCTGGAAACACCATATATTTT
.	TRBV11-3	TRBJ2-1	.	CASSPNRVSYNEQFF	TGTGCCAGCAGCCCTAACAGGGTCTCCTACAATGAGCAGTTCTTC
.	TRBV18	TRBJ2-1	.	CASSLPVQGREQFF	TGTGCCAGCTCACTTCCCGTACAGGGTAGGGAGCAGTTCTTC
few	TRBV9	TRBJ1-1	.	CASSPGLNIMNTEAFF	TGTGCCAGCAGCCCAGGTCTCAATATCATGAACACTGAAGCTTTCTTT
.	TRBV7-3	TRBJ2-1	TRBD1	CASSLDRGRYNEQFF	TGTGCCAGCAGCTTAGACAGGGGGCGGTACAATGAGCAGTTCTTC
once	TRBV6-2/TRBV6-3	TRBJ1-2	.	CASSARGVYGYTF	TGTGCCAGCAGTGCGCGGGGTGTCTATGGCTACACCTTC
.	TRBV9	TRBJ1-5	.	CASSVTGGNQPQHF	TGTGCCAGCAGCGTTACGGGTGGAAACCAGCCCCAGCATTTT
.	TRBV28	TRBJ1-2	TRBD1	CASSEQGLGPNYGYTF	TGTGCCAGCAGTGAACAGGGGTTGGGCCCTAACTATGGCTACACCTTC
.	TRBV7-6	TRBJ1-6	TRBD1	CASSRQGANSYNSPLHF	TGTGCCAGCAGTCGACAGGGGGCTAACTCCTATAATTCACCCCTCCACTTT
.	TRBV12-3/TRBV12-4	TRBJ1-3	TRBD1	CATMTGAGNTIYF	TGTGCCACCATGACAGGGGCTGGAAACACCATATATTTT
.	TRBV6-2/TRBV6-3	TRBJ2-7	.	CASSDSSSYEQYF	TGTGCCAGCAGTGACAGTTCCTCCTACGAGCAGTACTTC
.	TRBV3-1/TRBV3-2	TRBJ2-2	.	CASSPTGLDTGELFF	TGTGCCAGCAGCCCCACAGGGTTGGACACCGGGGAGCTGTTTTTT
.	TRBV28	TRBJ1-2	TRBD1	CASRGDRGYTF	TGTGCCAGCAGAGGGGACAGGGGCTACACCTTC
once	TRBV5-6	TRBJ1-1	TRBD1	CASSFYRGTEAFF	TGTGCCAGCAGCTTCTACAGGGGGACTGAAGCTTTCTTT
.	TRBV27	TRBJ1-1	.	CASRLAKTNTEAFF	TGTGCCAGCAGGCTTGCCAAGACTAACACTGAAGCTTTCTTT
.	TRBV6-1	TRBJ1-2	TRBD1	CASSERRLARDSFNYGYTF	TGTGCCAGCAGTGAAAGAAGGTTAGCCCGGGACAGCTTTAACTATGGCTACACCTTC
.	TRBV5-1	TRBJ2-3	.	CASSLGAPSTDTQYF	TGCGCCAGCAGCTTGGGGGCCCCGAGCACAGATACGCAGTATTTT
.	TRBV7-2	TRBJ2-1	TRBD2	CASSLGGLVLYNEQFF	TGTGCCAGCAGCTTAGGAGGACTAGTTCTGTACAATGAGCAGTTCTTC
.	TRBV12-3/TRBV12-4	TRBJ2-4	TRBD1	CASRRDRVDIQYF	TGTGCCAGCAGGCGGGACAGGGTGGACATTCAGTACTTC
.	TRBV12-3/TRBV12-4	TRBJ1-1	.	CASTWRLNTEAFF	TGTGCCAGCACATGGAGATTGAACACTGAAGCTTTCTTT
.	TRBV18	TRBJ2-7	TRBD1	CASSPASPGQGNSYEQYF	TGTGCCAGCTCACCAGCCTCCCCGGGACAGGGGAACTCCTACGAGCAGTACTTC
once	TRBV19	TRBJ1-6	.	CASSPDRSIAYNSPLHF	TGTGCCAGTAGTCCAGACAGGTCGATCGCCTATAATTCACCCCTCCACTTT
.	TRBV28	TRBJ1-4	.	CATLTGGLAGNEKLFF	TGTGCCACCCTCACCGGGGGGCTGGCGGGTAATGAAAAACTGTTTTTT
.	TRBV20-1	TRBJ1-1	.	CSARGLRAFF	TGCAGTGCTAGGGGGCTCAGAGCTTTCTTT
.	TRBV27	TRBJ1-5	.	CASIIQPQHF	TGTGCCAGCATTATTCAGCCCCAGCATTTT
.	TRBV7-2	TRBJ1-3	.	CASSPRDLHVPGSGNTIYF	TGTGCCAGCAGCCCCCGGGACTTACACGTACCTGGGTCTGGAAACACCATATATTTT
.	TRBV2	TRBJ2-2	.	CASSVSGASGELFF	TGTGCCAGCAGTGTATCTGGGGCGTCCGGGGAGCTGTTTTTT
few	TRBV2	TRBJ1-6	.	CASRGTENSPLHF	TGTGCCAGCCGCGGGACGGAGAATTCACCCCTCCACTTT
.	TRBV5-4	TRBJ1-4	.	CASSLGPGNEKLFF	TGTGCCAGCAGCTTGGGTCCAGGGAATGAAAAACTGTTTTTT
.	TRBV7-9	TRBJ1-2	.	CASSSGMGYGYTF	TGTGCCAGCAGCTCCGGGATGGGCTATGGCTACACCTTC
.	TRBV10-3	TRBJ1-1	.	CAISRGNTEAFF	TGTGCCATCAGCAGGGGTAACACTGAAGCTTTCTTT
.	TRBV28	TRBJ2-7	.	CASRLPGGSSYEQYF	TGTGCCAGCAGACTCCCAGGGGGGAGCTCCTACGAGCAGTACTTC
few	TRBV5-6	TRBJ1-2	.	CASSLVGGGGYTF	TGTGCCAGCAGCTTGGTGGGAGGCGGTGGCTACACCTTC
.	TRBV2	TRBJ1-3	.	CASWGGLFSGNTIYF	TGTGCCAGCTGGGGAGGACTTTTCTCTGGAAACACCATATATTTT
.	TRBV6-5	TRBJ2-1	TRBD1	CASSRGTGTINEQFF	TGTGCCAGCAGCCGAGGGACAGGGACGATCAATGAGCAGTTCTTC
.	TRBV2	TRBJ2-2	TRBD1	CASSAGQGPTGELFF	TGTGCCAGCAGTGCTGGACAGGGCCCGACCGGGGAGCTGTTTTTT
.	TRBV7-9	TRBJ2-6	.	CASSLGRDRQGGGANVLTF	TGTGCCAGCAGCTTAGGGAGGGATCGCCAGGGGGGTGGGGCCAACGTCCTGACTTTC